These 21 T cell receptor beta chains originate from one sample sequenced in a study of T cell repertoires in cytomegalovirus infection. MiXCR, applied by TCRdb to the reads, yields one record per CDR3 protein. The table shows around 340,000 distinct CDR3 sequences, with 25% to 35% occurring only once. The antigens for these receptors are not known. Sequencing used cultured PBMCs, obtained from culture after CMV antigen stimulation. The receptors come from a human donor in good health (CMV status not recorded). Some clones in this sample may be carry-over from other donors' samples.

This clonotype came up a few times. The gene calls are TRBV28 and TRBJ1-1; D is uncertain. From germline, CDR1 is MDHEN and CDR2 SYDVKM. V gave up 3 bases and J gave up 6 bases, with 5 bases separating them. The CDR3 loop spans 11 amino acids. The DNA of the CDR3 is TGTGCCAGCAGTTTGAGGTCTGAAGCTTTCTTT. Encoded protein: CASSLRSEAFF.

J is TRBJ2-3 and V is TRBV28; TRBD1 matches 11 bases. Germline loops: CDR1 MDHEN, CDR2 SYDVKM. This CDR3 spans 15 amino acids. V shed 2 bases and J 5 bases; nucleotides not matched to a gene: 3. The CDR3 region is CASSLGGQGGDTQYF. The CDR3 DNA follows: TGTGCCAGCAGTTTAGGGGGACAGGGGGGAGATACGCAGTATTTT.

This clonotype was seen at least ten times. The genes are TRBV11-3 and TRBJ2-5; a weak D match, TRBD2 (6 bases). The CDR3 runs 14 residues. Germline V gene lookup returns CDR1 SGHNT and CDR2 YENEEA. V was shortened by 4 bases and J by 1 base, with 10 bases between the two germline ends. CDR3: CASSSGLAQETQYF. In nucleotides, the CDR3 is TGTGCCAGCAGCTCGGGACTGGCCCAAGAGACCCAGTACTTC.

The V call is TRBV7-9, the J call TRBJ2-1, with TRBD1 matching 8 bases. Germline V CDR1 and CDR2: SEHNR, FQNEAQ (reference sequence). This CDR3 has 14 amino acids. With 5 bases clipped from V and 7 bases from J, the junction kept 7 bases outside the gene matches. The CDR3 DNA is TGTGCCAGCAGCCTCACACAGGGGGAAAATGAGCAGTTCTTC. Translation gives CASSLTQGENEQFF.

In its sample, this clonotype was seen a few times. The CDR3 region has the DNA TGTGCCAGCAGGACAGGGGGATCGAACACTGAAGCTTTCTTT. It is translated as CASRTGGSNTEAFF. The chain joins TRBV27 to TRBJ1-1; 9 nucleotides match TRBD1. Trimming removed 6 bases from V and 1 base from J; junction bases left unmatched: 3. The germline CDR1 and CDR2 sequences are MNHEY and SMNVEV (reference sequence). CDR3 length: 14 amino acids.

This chain connects TRBV7-9 to TRBJ1-2; maybe TRBD1 (5 bases). The germline V and J ends were trimmed by 1 base and 4 bases, with 10 bases remaining between them. Germline-derived CDR1 and CDR2 are SEHNR and FQNEAQ (reference sequence). The CDR3 covers 14 residues. CDR3 sequence (DNA): TGTGCCAGCAGCTTAGATGGGGCTGGCTATGGCTACACCTTC. Its protein product is CASSLDGAGYGYTF.

There are many counts of this clonotype. The chain links TRBV19 to TRBJ2-1; 14 nucleotides match TRBD2. The CDR3 sequence is 17 residues long. V dropped 5 bases and J dropped 7; count of bases not matched to a gene: 10. In germline, CDR1 is LNHDA, CDR2 SQIVND (reference sequence). The CDR3 is CASSPPPGLAGVNEQFF. CDR3 nucleotides: TGTGCCAGTAGTCCACCACCGGGACTAGCGGGGGTAAATGAGCAGTTCTTC.

This clonotype was detected a few times. The J gene is TRBJ2-1, the V gene TRBV5-4, with D uncertain. V gave up 0 bases and J gave up 5 bases, with 12 bases separating them. The CDR3 sequence is 15 residues long. The germline gives CDR1 SGHNT, CDR2 YYREEE (reference sequence). CDR3 sequence (DNA): TGTGCCAGCAGCTTGGCCCTGGACCCTAACAATGAGCAGTTCTTC. Translation gives CASSLALDPNNEQFF.

This clonotype has ten or more counts. This chain links TRBV7-9 with TRBJ2-7, with 9 positions matching TRBD1. Per the germline V gene, CDR1 is SEHNR and CDR2 is FQNEAQ (reference sequence). V was clipped by 3 bases and J by 4 bases; unmatched bases: 4. This CDR3 has 14 amino acids. The CDR3 protein is CASSFGTGKYEQYF. The CDR3 nucleotides read TGTGCCAGCAGCTTCGGGACAGGGAAATACGAGCAGTACTTC.

Worth noting for this clonotype: One base away lies a much larger clone, so this may be a sequencing read error. The genes are TRBV7-2 and TRBJ2-1; 7 bases agree with TRBD2. The CDR3 totals 16 residues. Germline V gene sequence: CDR1 SGHTA, CDR2 FQGNSA. The CDR3 coding sequence is TGTGCCAACAGCTTGAGCGCCGGTTCGGGGGGCAATGAGCAGTTCTTC. It encodes CANSLSAGSGGNEQFF.

The chain uses TRBV6-5 and TRBJ2-1; either TRBD1 or TRBD2 may fit D (5 bases each). CDR1 MNHEY and CDR2 SVGAGI come from the germline V gene. The CDR3 totals 17 residues. V was shortened by 6 bases and J by 6 bases, with 24 bases between the two germline ends. The CDR3 region is CASSTPSRDRIANEQFF. The CDR3 bases are TGTGCCAGCAGCACCCCGTCCCGGGACCGGATTGCCAATGAGCAGTTCTTC.

V gene TRBV20-1 combines with J gene TRBJ1-1; D unresolved. This CDR3 contains 13 residues. V lost 3 bases, J lost 3 bases, and 11 bases lay in between. From germline, CDR1 is DFQATT and CDR2 SNEGSKA (reference sequence). CDR3 coding DNA: TGCAGTGCTAGCCACCCTCCGGACACTGAAGCTTTCTTT. Its translation: CSASHPPDTEAFF.

This clonotype occurred a few times. The genes are TRBV12-3 or TRBV12-4 and TRBJ2-2, with D unresolved. Deletions cut 7 bases from V and 6 bases from J, with 6 bases between. The CDR3 consists of 11 residues. DNA for the CDR3: TGTGCCAGCACCGAAGCCGGGGAGCTGTTTTTT. It translates to CASTEAGELFF.

The chain combines TRBV5-5 with TRBJ1-4; no clear D gene. The CDR3 runs to 13 residues. Germline V gene data show CDR1 as SGHKS and CDR2 as YYEKEE (reference sequence). Trimming cost V 3 bases and J 4 bases, with 7 bases left between them. The CDR3 DNA reads as TGTGCCAGCAGCTCGGGCCGTAATGAAAAACTGTTTTTT. Protein sequence: CASSSGRNEKLFF.

The genes are TRBV7-8 and TRBJ2-1, with unresolved D. V dropped 2 bases and J dropped 0 bases, with 11 bases sitting between them. This CDR3 has 16 residues. Germline V gives CDR1 SGHVS, CDR2 FQNEAQ. This CDR3 is CASSLSGVSSYNEQFF. The CDR3 DNA is TGTGCCAGCAGCTTAAGTGGCGTGAGCTCCTACAATGAGCAGTTCTTC.

The chain uses TRBV6-1 and TRBJ2-7, with 12 bases lining up with TRBD2. With 5 bases clipped from V and 5 bases from J, the junction kept 4 bases outside the gene matches. Germline CDR1 is MNHNS and CDR2 is SASEGT. CDR3 length equals 14 residues. DNA of the CDR3: TGTGCCAGCAGTTCCACTAGCGGGAGGAACGAGCAGTACTTC. Translating gives CASSSTSGRNEQYF.

The chain uses TRBV7-9 and TRBJ1-3, with a possible D match to TRBD1 (5 bases). Trimming removed 4 bases from V and 0 bases from J, with 10 bases in between. This CDR3 has 15 amino acids. Germline loops: CDR1 SEHNR, CDR2 FQNEAQ (reference sequence). CDR3 coding DNA: TGTGCCAGCAGCTACCAGGGACTCTCTGGAAACACCATATATTTT. Amino acid sequence: CASSYQGLSGNTIYF. Using reference TRBV7-9 and TRBJ1-3 for the parts outside the CDR3, the full variable domain is DTGVSQNPRHKITKRGQNVTFRCDPISEHNRLYWYRQTLGQGPEFLTYFQNEAQLEKSRLLSDRFSAERPKGSFSTLEIQRTEQGDSAMYLCASSYQGLSGNTIYFGEGSWLTVV.

The chain uses TRBV11-3 and TRBJ1-1; perhaps TRBD1 as D (5 bases). Per germline, CDR1 SGHNT and CDR2 YENEEA. The CDR3 has 14 amino acids. V gave up 1 base and J gave up 7 bases, with 13 bases separating them. CDR3: CASSLGGGYGEAFF. Written as DNA, the CDR3 is TGTGCCAGCAGCTTAGGGGGGGGGTACGGTGAAGCTTTCTTT.

This clonotype occurred a few times. This chain uses TRBV7-9 with TRBJ2-7, with D unresolved. Germline V CDR1 and CDR2: SEHNR, FQNEAQ (reference sequence). Trimming removed 1 base at V and 9 bases at J, with 7 bases between. CDR3 length: 11 amino acids. The CDR3 sequence is CASSLGPGQYF. The CDR3 DNA follows: TGTGCCAGCAGCTTAGGTCCGGGGCAGTACTTC. Combining the CDR3 with reference TRBV7-9 and TRBJ2-7 gives the whole variable domain DTGVSQNPRHKITKRGQNVTFRCDPISEHNRLYWYRQTLGQGPEFLTYFQNEAQLEKSRLLSDRFSAERPKGSFSTLEIQRTEQGDSAMYLCASSLGPGQYFGPGTRLTVT.

This chain links TRBV20-1 with TRBJ2-5; 10 bases map to TRBD2. Germline V CDR1 and CDR2: DFQATT, SNEGSKA (reference sequence). The J segment lost 1 base and the V segment lost 2 bases, leaving 4 bases of the junction unmatched. The length of the CDR3 is 15 residues. The chain's CDR3 is CSARSTSGFQETQYF. The CDR3 coding sequence is TGCAGTGCTAGATCGACTAGCGGGTTCCAAGAGACCCAGTACTTC.

In its sample, this clonotype was seen many times. The chain links TRBV7-8 to TRBJ1-5, with unresolved D. The length of the CDR3 is 13 residues. V shed 3 bases and J shed 3 bases, with 6 bases lying between them. Germline CDR1 SGHVS, CDR2 FQNEAQ. As DNA, the CDR3 is TGTGCCAGCAGCTTCTCCCCCAATCAGCCCCAGCATTTT. Protein sequence: CASSFSPNQPQHF. Based on the CDR3 plus reference TRBV7-8 and TRBJ1-5, the full variable domain is GAGVSQSPRYKVAKRGQDVALRCDPISGHVSLFWYQQALGQGPEFLTYFQNEAQLDKSGLPSDRFFAERPEGSVSTLKIQRTQQEDSAVYLCASSFSPNQPQHFGDGTRLSIL.